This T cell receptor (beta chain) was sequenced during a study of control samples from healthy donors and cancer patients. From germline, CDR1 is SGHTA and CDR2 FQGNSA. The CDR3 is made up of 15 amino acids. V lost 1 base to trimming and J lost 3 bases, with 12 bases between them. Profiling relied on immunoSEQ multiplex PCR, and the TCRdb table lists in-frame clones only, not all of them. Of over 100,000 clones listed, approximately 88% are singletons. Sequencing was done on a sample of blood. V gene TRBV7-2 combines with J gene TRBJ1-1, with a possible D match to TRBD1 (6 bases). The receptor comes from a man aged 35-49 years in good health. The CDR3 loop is CASSLDAGAYTEAFF. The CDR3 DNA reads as TGTGCCAGCAGCTTAGATGCAGGGGCCTACACTGAAGCTTTCTTT.